This T cell receptor (beta chain) was recorded in a study of T cell clonotyping in hematopoietic cell transplantation. Findings and limits, study-wide: Few recipient clonotypes overlapped donors; over 95% were de novo at given depth. CD4 and CD8 repertoire contributions could not be separated without sorting. Broader posttransplant TCR repertoire diversity was predicted by graft donor and pretransplant recipient Inverse Simpson Index values.

Blood collection times were about day -28 and days 30, 100, 180 posttransplant. This CDR3 contains 13 residues. From germline, CDR1 is SEHNR and CDR2 FQNEAQ (reference sequence). J gave up 6 bases and V 5 bases, and 3 bases lay outside the gene matches. As for this clone: No antigen is known for it.

Produced via immunoSEQ multiplex PCR; TCRdb's table is partial and in-frame only. Counted here are roughly 13,000 clones, roughly 89% occurring once; the ten biggest clones make up approximately 7.8%. The source of this sequence is a female patient in her fifties who had an allogeneic stem cell transplant from an unrelated donor, so the T cells may come from the graft donor. Some clones in this sample may be carry-over from other donors' samples. The chain couples TRBV7-9 to TRBJ1-2, with TRBD1 identical over 10 bases. Sequencing was performed on PBMCs, taken 100 days after allogeneic stem cell transplant. CDR3 region: CASSGQGVHGYTF. The CDR3 nucleotides are TGTGCCAGCAGCGGACAGGGGGTTCATGGCTACACCTTC.